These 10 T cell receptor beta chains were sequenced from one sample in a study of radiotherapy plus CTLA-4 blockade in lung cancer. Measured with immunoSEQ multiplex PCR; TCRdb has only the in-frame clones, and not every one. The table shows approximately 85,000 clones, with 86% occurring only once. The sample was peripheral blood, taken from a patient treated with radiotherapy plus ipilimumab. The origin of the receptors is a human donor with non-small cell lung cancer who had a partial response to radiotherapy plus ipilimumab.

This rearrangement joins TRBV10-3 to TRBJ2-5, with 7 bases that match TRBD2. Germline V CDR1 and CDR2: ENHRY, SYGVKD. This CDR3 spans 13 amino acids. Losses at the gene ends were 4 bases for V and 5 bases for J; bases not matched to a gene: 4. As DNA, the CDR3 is TGTGCCATCAGTGGGAGGGAGGGGGAGACCCAGTACTTC. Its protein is CAISGREGETQYF.

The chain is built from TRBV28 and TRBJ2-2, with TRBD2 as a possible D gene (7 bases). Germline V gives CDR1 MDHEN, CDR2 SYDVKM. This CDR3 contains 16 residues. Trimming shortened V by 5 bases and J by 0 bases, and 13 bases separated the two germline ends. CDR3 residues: CASSPRGAANTGELFF. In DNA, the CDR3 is TGTGCCAGCAGTCCCCGGGGGGCAGCGAACACCGGGGAGCTGTTTTTT.

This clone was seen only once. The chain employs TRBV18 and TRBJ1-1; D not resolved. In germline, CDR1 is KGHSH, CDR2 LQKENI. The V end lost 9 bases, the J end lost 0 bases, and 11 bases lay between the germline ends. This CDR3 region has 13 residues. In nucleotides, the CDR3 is TGTGCCAGTTCCGGACTTATGAACACTGAAGCTTTCTTT. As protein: CASSGLMNTEAFF.

The CDR3 DNA reads TGTGCCAGCAGTGTCCTGGGACTAGCGGGGATCTCCTACAATGAGCAGTTCTTC. Translating gives CASSVLGLAGISYNEQFF. The chain is built from TRBV27 and TRBJ2-1, with TRBD2 matching 13 bases. CDR1 is MNHEY and CDR2 is SMNVEV in the germline V gene (reference sequence). V lost 5 bases to trimming and J lost 0 bases; unmatched junction nucleotides: 7. The CDR3 has 18 residues.

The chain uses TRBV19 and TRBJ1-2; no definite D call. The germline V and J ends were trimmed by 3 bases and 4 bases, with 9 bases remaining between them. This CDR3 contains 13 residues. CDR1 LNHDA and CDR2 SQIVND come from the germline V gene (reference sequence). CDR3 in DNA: TGTGCCAGTAGTATCCTGAACGGCTATGGCTACACCTTC. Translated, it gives CASSILNGYGYTF.

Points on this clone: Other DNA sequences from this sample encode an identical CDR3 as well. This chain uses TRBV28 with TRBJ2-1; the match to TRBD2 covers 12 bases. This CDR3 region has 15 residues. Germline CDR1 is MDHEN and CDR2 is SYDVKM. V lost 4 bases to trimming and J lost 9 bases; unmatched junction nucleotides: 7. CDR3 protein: CASSSRLAGAGEQFF. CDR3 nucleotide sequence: TGTGCCAGCAGTTCACGACTAGCGGGAGCCGGTGAGCAGTTCTTC.

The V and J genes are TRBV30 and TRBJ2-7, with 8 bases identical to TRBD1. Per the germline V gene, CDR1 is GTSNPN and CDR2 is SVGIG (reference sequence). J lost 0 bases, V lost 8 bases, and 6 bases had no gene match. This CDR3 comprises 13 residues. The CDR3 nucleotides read TGTGCCGGACAGGGAATCGGCTCCTACGAGCAGTACGTC. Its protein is CAGQGIGSYEQYV.

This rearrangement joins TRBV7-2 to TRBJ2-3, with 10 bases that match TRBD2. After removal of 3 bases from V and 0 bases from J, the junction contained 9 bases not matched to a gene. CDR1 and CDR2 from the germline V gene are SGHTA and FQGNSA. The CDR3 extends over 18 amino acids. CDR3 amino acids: CASSFPERGGPSTDTQYF. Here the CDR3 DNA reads TGTGCCAGCAGCTTCCCCGAGCGGGGGGGACCAAGCACAGATACGCAGTATTTT.

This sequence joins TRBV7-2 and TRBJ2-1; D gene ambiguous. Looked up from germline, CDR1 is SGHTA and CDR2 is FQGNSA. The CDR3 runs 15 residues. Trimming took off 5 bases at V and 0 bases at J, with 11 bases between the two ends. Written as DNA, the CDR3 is TGTGCCAGCAGCCTAACTCCTAGCTCCTACAATGAGCAGTTCTTC. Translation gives CASSLTPSSYNEQFF.

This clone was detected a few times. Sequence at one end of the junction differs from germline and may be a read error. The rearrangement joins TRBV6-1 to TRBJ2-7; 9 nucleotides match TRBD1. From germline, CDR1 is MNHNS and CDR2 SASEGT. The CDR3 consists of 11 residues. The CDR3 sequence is CASSHDRGYDF. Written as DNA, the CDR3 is TGTGCCAGCAGTCATGACAGGGGGTACGACTTC.